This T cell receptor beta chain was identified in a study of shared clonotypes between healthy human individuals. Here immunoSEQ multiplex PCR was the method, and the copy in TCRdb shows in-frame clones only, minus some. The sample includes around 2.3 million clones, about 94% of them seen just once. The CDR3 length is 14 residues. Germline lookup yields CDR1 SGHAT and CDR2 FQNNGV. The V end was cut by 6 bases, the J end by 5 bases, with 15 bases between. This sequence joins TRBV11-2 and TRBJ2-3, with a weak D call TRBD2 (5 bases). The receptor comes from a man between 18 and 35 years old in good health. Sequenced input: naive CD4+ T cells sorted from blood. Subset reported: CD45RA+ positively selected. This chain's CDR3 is CASRSHEGKDTQYF. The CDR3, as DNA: TGTGCCAGCAGGTCACACGAGGGCAAAGATACGCAGTATTTT.